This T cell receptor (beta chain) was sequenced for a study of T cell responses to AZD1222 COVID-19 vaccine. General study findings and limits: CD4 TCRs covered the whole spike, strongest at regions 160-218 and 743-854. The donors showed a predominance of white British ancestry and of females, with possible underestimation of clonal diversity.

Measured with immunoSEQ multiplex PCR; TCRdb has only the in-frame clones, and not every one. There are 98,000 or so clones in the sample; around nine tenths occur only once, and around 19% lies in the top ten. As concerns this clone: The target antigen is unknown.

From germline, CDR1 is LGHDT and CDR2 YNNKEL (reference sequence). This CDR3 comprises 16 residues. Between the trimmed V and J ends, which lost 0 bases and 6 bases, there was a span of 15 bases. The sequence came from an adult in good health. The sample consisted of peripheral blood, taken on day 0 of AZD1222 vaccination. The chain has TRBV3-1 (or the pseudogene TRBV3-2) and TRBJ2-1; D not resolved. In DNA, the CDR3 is TGTGCCAGCAGCCAAGAGGACCCGCTCGTAGTCAATGAGCAGTTCTTC. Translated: CASSQEDPLVVNEQFF.